This entry is about one TCR beta chain. This sample is drawn from a study of blood T cell repertoires in COVID-19. Study overall: Researchers got acute and convalescent COVID-19 samples from the United States, Italy and Spain. Sources were T cells, B-cell-depleted T cells, or PBMCs; the material itself was cDNA or gDNA.

Germline V gene lookup returns CDR1 SNHLY and CDR2 FYNNEI. V shed 4 bases, J shed 8 bases, and the junction held 9 bases outside the gene matches. This CDR3 has 14 residues. In the original processing: Reference gene primer amplification in the assay estimated nucleated cell counts. Clones were read by immunoSEQ multiplex PCR, and TCRdb kept only the in-frame ones, dropping some. The DNA gave D and trimming, while V, J and clone size come from that table. The sample contains 50,000 to 80,000 clones, about three quarters of which appear only once. This TCR came from a human donor in a cohort sampled during active COVID-19. The J gene is TRBJ1-2, the V gene TRBV2, with 8 bases fitting TRBD1. The sequenced sample was peripheral blood. Here the CDR3 reads CASSVSDRVEGYTF. Written as DNA, the CDR3 is TGTGCCAGCAGTGTTTCGGACAGGGTCGAGGGCTACACCTTC.